This T cell receptor (beta chain) was sequenced during a study of control samples from healthy donors and cancer patients. Germline V gene sequence: CDR1 SGHNT, CDR2 YENEEA. CDR3 length: 13 residues. The V and J ends lost 4 bases and 9 bases, in that order; junction bases with no gene match: 5. Here immunoSEQ multiplex PCR was the method, and the copy in TCRdb shows in-frame clones only, minus some. Of some 150,000 clones in the sample, under 96% were seen once. This clone was counted a single time. The origin of this receptor is a woman aged 25-40 years in good health. This chain connects TRBV11-3 to TRBJ1-1, with 10 positions matching TRBD1. Sample: blood. The CDR3 loop is CASSYGTGDQAFF. For the CDR3, the DNA is TGTGCCAGCAGCTACGGGACAGGGGATCAAGCTTTCTTT.